Listed here are 14 T cell receptor beta chains from one sample, sequenced in a study of T cell responses to AZD1222 COVID-19 vaccine. This table comes from immunoSEQ multiplex PCR, and its TCRdb copy is limited to in-frame clones, with some not included. The table includes around 150,000 clones, roughly nine tenths detected once. The input for sequencing was peripheral blood, taken 28 days after the second AZD1222 dose. The receptors come from an adult who received the AZD1222 COVID-19 vaccine.

The chain has TRBV3-1 (or the pseudogene TRBV3-2) and TRBJ2-1; 7 bases are shared with TRBD2. CDR3 length: 16 residues. Germline trimming cut 3 bases from V and 0 bases from J; bases unmatched to any gene: 5. Germline CDR1 is LGHDT and CDR2 is YNNKEL (reference sequence). DNA for the CDR3: TGTGCCAGCAGCCATCCGAGCGGGAACTCCTACAATGAGCAGTTCTTC. Its translation is CASSHPSGNSYNEQFF.

This chain joins TRBV5-4 and TRBJ2-7; 7 bases match TRBD1. After removal of 2 bases from V and 6 bases from J, the junction contained 5 bases not matched to a gene. Per germline, CDR1 SGHNT and CDR2 YYREEE (reference sequence). CDR3 length equals 13 residues. DNA of the CDR3: TGTGCCAGCAGCTTACATGAGGGGGCCGAGCAGTACTTC. This sequence encodes CASSLHEGAEQYF.

This clone was observed a handful of times. The chain employs TRBV29-1 and TRBJ1-2, with 9 bases lining up with TRBD1. V shed 0 bases, J shed 10 bases, and the junction held 6 bases outside the gene matches. The length of the CDR3 is 13 residues. Germline CDR1 and CDR2: SQVTM and ANQGSEA. The CDR3 protein is CSVEDPDRGSYTF. For the CDR3, the DNA is TGCAGCGTTGAAGATCCGGACAGGGGTTCCTACACCTTC. Combining the CDR3 with reference TRBV29-1 and TRBJ1-2 gives the whole variable domain SAVISQKPSRDICQRGTSLTIQCQVDSQVTMMFWYRQQPGQSLTLIATANQGSEATYESGFVIDKFPISRPNLTFSTLTVSNMSPEDSSIYLCSVEDPDRGSYTFGSGTRLTVV.

The chain links TRBV27 to TRBJ2-1, with 8 bases that match TRBD2. The length of the CDR3 is 14 residues. Germline trimming cut 8 bases from V and 5 bases from J; bases unmatched to any gene: 8. In germline, CDR1 is MNHEY, CDR2 SMNVEV (reference sequence). The CDR3 loop reads CASGRREANNEQFF. The CDR3 DNA follows: TGTGCCAGCGGAAGGCGGGAGGCTAACAATGAGCAGTTCTTC.

This clone has only one observation. CDR3 nucleotides: TGTGCCACCAGCAGAAAGAAGGGGGATTCACCCCTCCACTTT. As protein: CATSRKKGDSPLHF. The rearrangement links TRBV15 to TRBJ1-6; weak D call: TRBD1 (6 bases). V was pared by 2 bases and J by 8 bases, with 10 bases between. In germline, CDR1 is LNHNV, CDR2 YYDKDF (reference sequence). The CDR3 loop spans 14 amino acids.

The CDR3 reads CASSHTTGLSYNSPLHF. The CDR3 region has the DNA TGTGCCAGCAGCCATACTACAGGGCTCTCCTATAATTCACCCCTCCACTTT. The chain couples TRBV14 to TRBJ1-6; D is perhaps TRBD1 (6 bases). There are 17 residues in the CDR3. V dropped 3 bases and J dropped 0 bases, with 12 bases sitting between them. CDR1 is SGHDN, CDR2 FVKESK, per germline.

The chain carries TRBV6-5 and TRBJ2-5; D may be TRBD2 (6 bases). Germline CDR1 is MNHEY and CDR2 is SVGAGI. V dropped 3 bases and J dropped 4 bases, with 12 bases sitting between them. CDR3 length equals 14 residues. The CDR3 reads CASSYGGPSETQYF. CDR3 DNA sequence: TGTGCCAGCAGTTATGGAGGGCCTTCAGAGACCCAGTACTTC.

The gene calls are TRBV28 and TRBJ1-4; weak D call: TRBD1 (5 bases). The V and J ends lost 2 bases and 11 bases respectively, with 18 bases between them. Germline V gene lookup returns CDR1 MDHEN and CDR2 SYDVKM. The CDR3 runs 15 residues. CDR3 sequence: CASSLPQGTPPKLFF. The CDR3 DNA sequence: TGTGCCAGCAGTTTACCCCAGGGTACTCCCCCCAAACTGTTTTTT.

The chain recombines TRBV19 with TRBJ2-1; D perhaps matches TRBD2 (5 bases). V was trimmed by 3 bases and J by 6 bases, leaving 12 bases between them. Germline-derived CDR1 and CDR2 are LNHDA and SQIVND (reference sequence). This CDR3 is 14 amino acids long. The CDR3 sequence: CASSIDEGFNEQFF. For the CDR3, the DNA is TGTGCCAGTAGTATTGACGAGGGCTTCAATGAGCAGTTCTTC.

The chain couples TRBV11-2 to TRBJ2-1; D remains unclear. Germline V gene lookup returns CDR1 SGHAT and CDR2 FQNNGV. This CDR3 has 15 amino acids. V shed 4 bases and J shed 0 bases, with 10 bases lying between them. The CDR3: CASSSAKSSYNEQFF. In nucleotides, the CDR3 is TGTGCCAGCAGCTCCGCGAAAAGCTCCTACAATGAGCAGTTCTTC.

The chain couples TRBV5-1 to TRBJ2-5; either TRBD1 or TRBD2 may supply D (5 bases each). The V gene lost 7 bases and the J gene lost 4 bases, with 20 bases spanning the gap. The CDR3 length is 15 residues. Germline assignment: CDR1 SGHRS and CDR2 YFSETQ. CDR3 amino acids: CASVPVGERGETQYF. The DNA of the CDR3 is TGCGCCAGCGTCCCGGTGGGGGAGAGAGGAGAGACCCAGTACTTC.

This chain connects TRBV5-6 to TRBJ2-3; D ambiguous. Germline V gene lookup returns CDR1 SGHDT and CDR2 YYEEEE. The CDR3 consists of 11 residues. The ends were cut back, 2 bases at V and 2 bases at J, with 0 bases in the middle. In DNA form, the CDR3 reads TGTGCCAGCAGCTTCACAGATACGCAGTATTTT. This translates into CASSFTDTQYF.

The chain couples TRBV10-2 to TRBJ2-5; TRBD2 matches 9 bases. The V segment lost 8 bases and the J segment 2 bases; nucleotides outside the gene matches: 6. Germline CDR1 is WSHSY and CDR2 is SAAADI. The CDR3 covers 14 residues. The CDR3 here is CASGTSGGQETQYF. In DNA form, the CDR3 reads TGCGCCAGCGGGACCAGCGGGGGGCAAGAGACCCAGTACTTC.

The chain employs TRBV14 and TRBJ2-2; 10 positions agree with TRBD1. Trimming removed 3 bases from V and 5 bases from J; junction bases left unmatched: 3. The germline V gene has CDR1 SGHDN and CDR2 FVKESK. This CDR3 region has 15 residues. As DNA, the CDR3 is TGTGCCAGCAGCCATCGACAGGGGGCTACCGGGGAGCTGTTTTTT. Encoded protein: CASSHRQGATGELFF.